A single sample gave rise to the 8 T cell receptor beta chains below, sequenced in a study of blood T cell repertoires in COVID-19. The protocol was immunoSEQ multiplex PCR, while the TCRdb copy is restricted to in-frame clones and leaves out a portion. The sample carries about 170,000 clones, 82% recorded once. The sequencing input was peripheral blood. All receptors derive from a woman of 80 years or more with active or convalescent COVID-19.

The V and J genes are TRBV7-3 and TRBJ2-5; 7 nucleotides match TRBD1. The CDR3 is made up of 14 amino acids. The ends lost 1 base at V and 4 bases at J; junction bases unmatched: 3. CDR1 and CDR2 from the germline V gene are SGHTA and FQGTGA. The CDR3 here is CASSLRGGVETQYF. The CDR3 DNA sequence: TGTGCCAGCAGCTTAAGAGGGGGCGTAGAGACCCAGTACTTC.

The CDR3 loop is CASSKHGTGRETQYF. DNA of the CDR3: TGTGCCAGCAGTAAACACGGGACTGGTAGGGAGACCCAGTACTTC. This chain uses TRBV6-5 with TRBJ2-5, with D possibly TRBD2 on 6 matching bases. Germline values: CDR1 MNHEY, CDR2 SVGAGI. The CDR3 runs 15 residues. V was shortened by 5 bases and J by 5 bases, with 18 bases between the two germline ends.

This chain joins TRBV7-9 and TRBJ2-2, with a weak D call TRBD1 (6 bases). The length of the CDR3 is 13 residues. V was pared by 8 bases and J by 3 bases, with 10 bases between. Germline lookup yields CDR1 SEHNR and CDR2 FQNEAQ (reference sequence). CDR3 coding DNA: TGTGCCAGCGAACAGGGATACACCGGGGAGCTGTTTTTT. It translates to CASEQGYTGELFF.

This clone appeared a single time. CDR3 in amino acids: CASSTNPTGKNYNEQFF. The DNA of the CDR3 is TGTGCCAGCAGCACTAACCCCACAGGGAAAAACTACAATGAGCAGTTCTTC. The chain has TRBV21-1 and TRBJ2-1; the table's D call of TRBD1 was not tested on the DNA. TRBV21-1 is classified as a pseudogene. The CDR3 contains 17 residues.

The rearrangement joins TRBV7-9 to TRBJ2-7, with D possibly TRBD2 on 5 matching bases. V lost 5 bases, J lost 4 bases, and 12 bases lay in between. The CDR3 loop spans 13 amino acids. CDR1 and CDR2 from the germline V gene are SEHNR and FQNEAQ (reference sequence). The CDR3 reads CASSPRAAYEQYF. The CDR3 DNA reads TGTGCCAGCAGCCCCCGAGCGGCTTACGAGCAGTACTTC.

CDR3 sequence reads: CATSDPVLAGGTDTQYF. DNA of the CDR3: TGTGCCACCAGTGATCCGGTACTAGCGGGAGGTACAGATACGCAGTATTTT. The chain employs TRBV24-1 and TRBJ2-3, with 12 bases aligning to TRBD2. With V trimmed by 3 bases and J by 3 bases, 6 bases remained unmatched. The CDR3 totals 17 residues. The germline gives CDR1 KGHDR, CDR2 SFDVKD.

The chain employs TRBV19 and TRBJ1-1, with D tentatively TRBD1 (5 bases). CDR3 length: 14 amino acids. Germline assignment: CDR1 LNHDA and CDR2 SQIVND (reference sequence). Trimming removed 5 bases at V and 2 bases at J, with 12 bases between. CDR3 region: CASSPRGGNTEAFF. For the CDR3, the DNA is TGTGCCAGTAGTCCCCGCGGGGGAAACACTGAAGCTTTCTTT.

The V and J genes are TRBV3-1 (or the pseudogene TRBV3-2) and TRBJ1-2, with D perhaps TRBD1 (6 bases). Germline V CDR1 and CDR2: LGHDT, YNNKEL (reference sequence). The CDR3 contains 14 residues. Trimming took off 5 bases at V and 4 bases at J, with 14 bases between the two ends. CDR3 DNA sequence: TGTGCCAGCAGCACTCGACAGGTAACCTATGGCTACACCTTC. It encodes CASSTRQVTYGYTF.